This note documents a single T cell receptor (beta chain) sequence. This CDR3 has 15 residues. CDR1 and CDR2 from the germline V gene are SGHTA and FQGTGA. The V end was cut by 4 bases, the J end by 4 bases, with 17 bases between. The data were taken from a study of blood T cell repertoires in COVID-19. The overall study: Samples taken during acute and convalescent COVID-19 were collected in the United States, Italy and Spain. T cells, B-cell-depleted T cells, or PBMCs provided the cDNA or gDNA that served as material.

In the original processing: Estimated nucleated cell counts came from reference gene primer amplification. TCRdb keeps only in-frame clones here, not all; method: immunoSEQ multiplex PCR. V and J calls and clone size are those listed in that table; D and trimming were worked out from the DNA. The sample has around 100,000 clones; approximately 89% are singletons. The sequence came from a man aged 55-75 years with acute or convalescent COVID-19. The rearrangement links TRBV7-3 to TRBJ2-7, with D possibly matching TRBD2 (5 bases). Material: peripheral blood. The CDR3 sequence is CASSSAGVGVYEQYF. The CDR3 DNA is TGTGCCAGCAGCTCTGCCGGGGTCGGGGTTTACGAGCAGTACTTC.